This note documents a single T cell receptor (beta chain) sequence. This specimen belongs to a study of identifying expanded T cells in peripheral blood. No infections or other immune events were documented during collection. Looked up from germline, CDR1 is SGHVS and CDR2 is FQNEAQ. The CDR3 has 12 amino acids. The V gene lost 7 bases and the J gene lost 4 bases, with 7 bases spanning the gap. Assay: immunoSEQ multiplex PCR; the TCRdb copy retains only in-frame clones and omits some. The repertoire consists of 81,000 or so clones, with roughly 84% occurring once and the leading ten covering roughly a fifth.

This clonotype was sampled from a person between 18 and 75 years old in good health. This chain links TRBV7-8 with TRBJ2-2; TRBD1 is a possible D gene (5 bases). Material: blood. CDR3 coding DNA: TGTGCCAGCAAAGGGGTCACCGGGGAGCTGTTTTTT. Amino acid sequence: CASKGVTGELFF.